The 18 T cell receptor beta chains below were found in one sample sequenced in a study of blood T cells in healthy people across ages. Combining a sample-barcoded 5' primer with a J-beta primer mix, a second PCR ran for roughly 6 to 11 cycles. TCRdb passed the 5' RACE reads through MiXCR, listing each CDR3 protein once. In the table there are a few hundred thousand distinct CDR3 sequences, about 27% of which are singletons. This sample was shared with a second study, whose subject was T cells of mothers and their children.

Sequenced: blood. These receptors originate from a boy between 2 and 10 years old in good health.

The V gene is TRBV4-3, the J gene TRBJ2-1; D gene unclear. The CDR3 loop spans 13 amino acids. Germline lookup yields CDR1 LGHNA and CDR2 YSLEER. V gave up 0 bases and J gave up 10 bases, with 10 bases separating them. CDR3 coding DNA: TGCGCCAGCAGCCAAGATTCCTGGAACGAGCAGTTCTTC. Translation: CASSQDSWNEQFF.

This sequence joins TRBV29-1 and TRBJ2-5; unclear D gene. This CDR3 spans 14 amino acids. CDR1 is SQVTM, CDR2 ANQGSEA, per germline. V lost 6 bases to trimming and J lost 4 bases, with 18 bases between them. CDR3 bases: TGCAGCGTCCTTACTGGTACCGCACGAGAGACCCAGTACTTC. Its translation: CSVLTGTARETQYF.

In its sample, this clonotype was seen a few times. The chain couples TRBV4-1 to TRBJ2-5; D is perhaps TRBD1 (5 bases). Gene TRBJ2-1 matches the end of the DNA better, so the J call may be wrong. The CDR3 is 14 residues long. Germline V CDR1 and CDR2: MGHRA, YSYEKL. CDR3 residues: CASSQDSGREGQFF. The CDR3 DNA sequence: TGCGCCAGCAGCCAAGATTCGGGCAGGGAAGGGCAGTTCTTC.

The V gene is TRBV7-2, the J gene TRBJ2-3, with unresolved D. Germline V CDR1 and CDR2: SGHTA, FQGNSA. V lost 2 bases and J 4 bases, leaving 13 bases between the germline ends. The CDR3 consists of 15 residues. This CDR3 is CASSLPALGADTQYF. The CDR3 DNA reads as TGTGCCAGCAGCTTACCAGCCCTTGGCGCAGATACGCAGTATTTT.

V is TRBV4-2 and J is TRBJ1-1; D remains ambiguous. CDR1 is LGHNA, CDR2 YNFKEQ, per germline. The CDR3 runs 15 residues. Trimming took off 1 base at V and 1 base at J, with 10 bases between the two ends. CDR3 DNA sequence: TGTGCCAGCAGCCAAGGGGCGGGAAGGAACACTGAAGCTTTCTTT. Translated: CASSQGAGRNTEAFF.

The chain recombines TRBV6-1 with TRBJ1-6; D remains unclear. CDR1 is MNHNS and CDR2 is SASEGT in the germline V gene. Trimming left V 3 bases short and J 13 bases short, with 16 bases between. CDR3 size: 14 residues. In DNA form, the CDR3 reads TGTGCCAGCAGTGACCGCCTGGCACTGGGGCCCCTCCACTTT. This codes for CASSDRLALGPLHF.

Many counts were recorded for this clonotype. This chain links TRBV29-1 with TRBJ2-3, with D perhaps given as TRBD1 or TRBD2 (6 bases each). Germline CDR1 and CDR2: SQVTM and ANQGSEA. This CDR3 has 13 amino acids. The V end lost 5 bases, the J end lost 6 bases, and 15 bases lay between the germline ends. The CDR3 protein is CSVNPTGTDTQYF. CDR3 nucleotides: TGCAGCGTTAACCCTACAGGGACTGATACGCAGTATTTT.

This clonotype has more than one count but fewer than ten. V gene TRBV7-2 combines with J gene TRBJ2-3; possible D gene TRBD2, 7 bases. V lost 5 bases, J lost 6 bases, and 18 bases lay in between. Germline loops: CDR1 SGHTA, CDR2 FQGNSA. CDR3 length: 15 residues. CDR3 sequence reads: CASSRRGGQGDTQYF. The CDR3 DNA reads TGTGCCAGCAGCAGACGCGGGGGCCAGGGGGATACGCAGTATTTT.

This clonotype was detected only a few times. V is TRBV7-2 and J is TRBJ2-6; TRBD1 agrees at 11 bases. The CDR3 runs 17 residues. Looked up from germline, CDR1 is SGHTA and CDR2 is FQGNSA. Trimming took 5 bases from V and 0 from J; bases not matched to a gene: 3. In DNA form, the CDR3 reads TGTGCCAGCAGCGGACAGGGGGCTAGCTCTGGGGCCAACGTCCTGACTTTC. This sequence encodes CASSGQGASSGANVLTF.

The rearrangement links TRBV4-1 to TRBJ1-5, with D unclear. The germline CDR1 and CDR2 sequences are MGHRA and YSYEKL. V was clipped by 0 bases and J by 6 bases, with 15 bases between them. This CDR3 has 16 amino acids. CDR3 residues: CASSQDRLRYRQPQHF. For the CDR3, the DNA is TGCGCCAGCAGCCAAGATAGATTAAGATATCGTCAGCCCCAGCATTTT.

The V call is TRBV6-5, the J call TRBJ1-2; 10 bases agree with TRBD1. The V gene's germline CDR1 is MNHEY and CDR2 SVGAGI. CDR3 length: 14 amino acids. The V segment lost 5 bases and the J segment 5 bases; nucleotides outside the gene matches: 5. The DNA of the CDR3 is TGTGCCAGCAGTAGGGACAGGGGAATGTATGGCTACACCTTC. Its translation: CASSRDRGMYGYTF.

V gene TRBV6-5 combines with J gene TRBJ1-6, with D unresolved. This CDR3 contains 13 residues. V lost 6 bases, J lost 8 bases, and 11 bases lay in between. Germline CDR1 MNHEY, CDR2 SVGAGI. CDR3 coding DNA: TGTGCCAGCAGGATCAGAAGGGATTCACCCCTCCACTTT. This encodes CASRIRRDSPLHF.

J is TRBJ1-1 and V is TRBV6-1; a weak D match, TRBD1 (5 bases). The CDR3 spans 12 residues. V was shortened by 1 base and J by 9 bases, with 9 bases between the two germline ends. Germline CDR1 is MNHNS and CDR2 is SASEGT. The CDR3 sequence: CASSEVGTKAFF. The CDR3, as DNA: TGTGCCAGCAGTGAAGTCGGGACGAAAGCTTTCTTT.

CDR3 residues: CSARGTVAGLTNEQFF. The CDR3 DNA reads as TGCAGTGCTAGAGGCACGGTAGCGGGCCTCACCAATGAGCAGTTCTTC. The chain has TRBV20-1 and TRBJ2-5; 7 bases fit TRBD2. The tail of the sequence fits TRBJ2-1 better, so the J call may be wrong. In germline, CDR1 is DFQATT, CDR2 SNEGSKA (reference sequence). This CDR3 region has 16 residues.

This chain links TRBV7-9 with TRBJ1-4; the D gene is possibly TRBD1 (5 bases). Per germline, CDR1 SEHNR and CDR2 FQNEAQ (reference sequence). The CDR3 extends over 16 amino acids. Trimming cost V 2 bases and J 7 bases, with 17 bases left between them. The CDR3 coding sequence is TGTGCCAGCAGCTTATCCAGGGACCACCGGGGTGAAAAACTGTTTTTT. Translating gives CASSLSRDHRGEKLFF. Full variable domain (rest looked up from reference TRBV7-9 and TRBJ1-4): DTGVSQNPRHKITKRGQNVTFRCDPISEHNRLYWYRQTLGQGPEFLTYFQNEAQLEKSRLLSDRFSAERPKGSFSTLEIQRTEQGDSAMYLCASSLSRDHRGEKLFFGSGTQLSVL.

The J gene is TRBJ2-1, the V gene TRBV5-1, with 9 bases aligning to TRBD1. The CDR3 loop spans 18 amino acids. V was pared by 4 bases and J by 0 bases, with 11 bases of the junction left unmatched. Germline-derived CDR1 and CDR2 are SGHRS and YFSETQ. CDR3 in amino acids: CASSPFTGGGSSYNEQFF. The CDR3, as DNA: TGCGCCAGCAGCCCCTTTACAGGGGGCGGCAGCTCCTACAATGAGCAGTTCTTC.

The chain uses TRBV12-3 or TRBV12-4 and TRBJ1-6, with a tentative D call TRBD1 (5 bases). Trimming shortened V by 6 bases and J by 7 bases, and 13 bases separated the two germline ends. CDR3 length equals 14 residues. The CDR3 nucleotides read TGTGCCAGCAGGCGGGGGAGGACGAATTCACCCCTCCACTTT. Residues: CASRRGRTNSPLHF.

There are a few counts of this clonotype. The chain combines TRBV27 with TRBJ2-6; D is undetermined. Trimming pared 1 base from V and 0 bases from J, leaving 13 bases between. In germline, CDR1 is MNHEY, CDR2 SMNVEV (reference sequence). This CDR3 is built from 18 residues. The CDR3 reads CASSLYSWPNSGANVLTF. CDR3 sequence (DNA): TGTGCCAGCAGTTTATACTCGTGGCCGAACTCTGGGGCCAACGTCCTGACTTTC.